This T cell receptor (beta chain) was sequenced during a study of shared T cell receptors in the human thymus (dated by TCRdb to the early 2020s). A note on the overall study: The study examined how self-reactive, shared T-cell receptor alpha chains are generated in the human thymus.

The CDR3 holds 16 amino acids from the cysteine to the phenylalanine. The DNA shown is the 48-base CDR3, in frame from base 1. The germline V gene sets CDR1 to SGHVS and CDR2 to FQNEAQ. V drops 5 bases and J drops 4 bases, leaving 18 bases in between. Library construction relied on the immunoSEQ multiplex PCR assay. TCRdb stores this immuneACCESS table with in-frame sequences only. Part of the clones is absent; in the studies checked, under half of the shortfall reflects unresolved V genes, and no reason is known for the rest. The sample profile shows approximately 660,000 clones; roughly 90% of them were found once. The top ten constitute around 0.0099% of the sample. A remark on this clone: The specificity of this receptor is unknown. Nothing much larger sits one base from this clone, and base qualities are not available.

Separately, the same data were catalogued under a study of human thymus T cells. The second study also describes: Donors were immunologically healthy infants undergoing open corrective cardiac surgery for congenital heart defects in Finland. Thymus tissue was obtained as surgical resects removed during corrective cardiac surgery. Both the thymic and the peripheral blood repertoires appeared to show biased V and J gene segment usage. Highly overlapping thymic TCR repertoires among unrelated individuals were reported in the related research. TCR alpha and beta repertoires from roughly 8 infant thymus samples and four related peripheral blood samples were characterized in the study. The infant donors were roughly 7 to 250 days old, and the cohort included several males and a couple of females. Thymocytes were released mechanically from tissue and stored at -70 °C as pellets of 10-30 million cells. A QIAsymphony instrument was used to extract genomic DNA from the frozen cell pellets. Using the immunoSEQ multiplex PCR assay, the TCRB and TCRAD loci were amplified from a standardized quantity of quality-controlled genomic DNA. The amplicons covered the V(D)J region and were long enough to include the CDR3 and to identify the V and J genes. The amplicons were sequenced on an Illumina platform via the commercial immunoSEQ service. Primer bias and sequencing errors were corrected as previously described, and TCRAD and TCRB definitions were based on the IMGT database. Analysis of the repertoires was done with immunoSEQ Analyzer 3.0 and VDJTools and included basic statistics, V/J segment usage, diversity estimates, rarefaction and pairwise overlap. Diversity was estimated with Chao1, ChaoE, Efron-Thisted, Shannon and inverse Simpson indices, and also on datasets down-sampled to the smallest sample. For repertoire overlap, CDR3 nucleotide sequence, V gene and J gene had to match strictly, and clustering was done by Jaccard-based multidimensional scaling. Thymus samples yielded on average around 810,000 unique TCRB clonotypes, compared with 70,000 to 85,000 from blood samples.

The specimen sequenced was thymocytes. The rearrangement combines TRBV7-8 with TRBJ1-5; no D gene call is confident. The TCR sequence derives from a boy younger than two with a congenital heart defect. Donor details come from another sample of the same person, matched by shared clones. The nucleotides read TGTGCCAGCAGCCCTCAGCAGTCCCCCGGGAATCAGCCCCAGCATTTT. Its protein product is CASSPQQSPGNQPQHF. Beyond the CDR3, the reference TRBV7-8 and TRBJ1-5 genes provide the residues; the full variable domain reads: GAGVSQSPRYKVAKRGQDVALRCDPISGHVSLFWYQQALGQGPEFLTYFQNEAQLDKSGLPSDRFFAERPEGSVSTLKIQRTQQEDSAVYLCASSPQQSPGNQPQHFGDGTRLSIL.